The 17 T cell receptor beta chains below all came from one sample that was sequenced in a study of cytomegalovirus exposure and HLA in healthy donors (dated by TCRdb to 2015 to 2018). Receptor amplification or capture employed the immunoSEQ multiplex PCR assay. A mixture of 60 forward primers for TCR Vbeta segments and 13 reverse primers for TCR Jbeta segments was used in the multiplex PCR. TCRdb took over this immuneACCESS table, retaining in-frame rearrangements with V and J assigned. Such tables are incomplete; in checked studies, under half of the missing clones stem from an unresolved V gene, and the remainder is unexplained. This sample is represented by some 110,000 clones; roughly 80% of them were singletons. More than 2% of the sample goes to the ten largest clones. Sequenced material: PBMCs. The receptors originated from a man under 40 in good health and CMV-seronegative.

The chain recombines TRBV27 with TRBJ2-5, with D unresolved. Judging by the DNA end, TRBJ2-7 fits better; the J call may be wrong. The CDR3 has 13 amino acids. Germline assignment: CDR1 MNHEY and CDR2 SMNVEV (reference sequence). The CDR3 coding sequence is TGTGCCAGCAGTCCTACAGTCTCCTACGAGCAGTACTTC. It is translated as CASSPTVSYEQYF.

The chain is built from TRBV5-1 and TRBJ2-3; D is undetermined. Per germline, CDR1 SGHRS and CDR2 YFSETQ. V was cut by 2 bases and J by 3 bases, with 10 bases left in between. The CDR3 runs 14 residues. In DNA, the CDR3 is TGCGCCAGCAGCTTAGGCGGTTGGACAGATACGCAGTATTTT. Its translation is CASSLGGWTDTQYF.

CDR3 in amino acids: CASSQTGGNQPQHF. The CDR3 DNA reads as TGCGCCAGCAGCCAAACAGGGGGCAATCAGCCCCAGCATTTT. This chain links TRBV5-1 with TRBJ1-5; 7 bases match TRBD1. Germline trimming cut 4 bases from V and 2 bases from J; bases unmatched to any gene: 3. The CDR3 covers 14 residues. Looked up from germline, CDR1 is SGHRS and CDR2 is YFSETQ.

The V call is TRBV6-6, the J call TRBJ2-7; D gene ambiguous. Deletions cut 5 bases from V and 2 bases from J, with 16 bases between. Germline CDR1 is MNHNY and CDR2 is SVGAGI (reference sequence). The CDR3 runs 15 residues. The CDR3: CASSPRRGPTYEQYF. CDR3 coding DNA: TGTGCCAGCAGTCCCCGCAGAGGTCCCACCTACGAGCAGTACTTC.

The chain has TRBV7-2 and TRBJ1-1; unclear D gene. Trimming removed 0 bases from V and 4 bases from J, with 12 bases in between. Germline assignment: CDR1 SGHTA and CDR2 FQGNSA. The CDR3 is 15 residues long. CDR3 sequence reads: CASSLALPYGTEAFF. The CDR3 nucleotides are TGTGCCAGCAGCTTAGCGCTGCCCTATGGCACTGAAGCTTTCTTT. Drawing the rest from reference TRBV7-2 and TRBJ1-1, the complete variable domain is GAGVSQSPSNKVTEKGKDVELRCDPISGHTALYWYRQSLGQGLEFLIYFQGNSAPDKSGLPSDRFSAERTGGSVSTLTIQRTQQEDSAVYLCASSLALPYGTEAFFGQGTRLTVV.

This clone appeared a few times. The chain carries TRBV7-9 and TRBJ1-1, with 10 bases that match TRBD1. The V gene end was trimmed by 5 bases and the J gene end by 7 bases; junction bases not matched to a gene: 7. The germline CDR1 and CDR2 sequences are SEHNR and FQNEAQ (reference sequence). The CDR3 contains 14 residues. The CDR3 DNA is TGTGCCAGCAGCCCTCCGGGACAGGGGATTGAAGCTTTCTTT. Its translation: CASSPPGQGIEAFF.

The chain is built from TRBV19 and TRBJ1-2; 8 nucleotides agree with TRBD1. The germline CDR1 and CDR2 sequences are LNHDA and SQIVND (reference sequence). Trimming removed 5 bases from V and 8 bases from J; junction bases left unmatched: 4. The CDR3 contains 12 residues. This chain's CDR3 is CASSSGTGGYTF. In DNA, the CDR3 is TGTGCCAGTAGTTCCGGGACAGGCGGCTACACCTTC. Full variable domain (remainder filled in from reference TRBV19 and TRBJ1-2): DGGITQSPKYLFRKEGQNVTLSCEQNLNHDAMYWYRQDPGQGLRLIYYSQIVNDFQKGDIAEGYSVSREKKESFPLTVTSAQKNPTAFYLCASSSGTGGYTFGSGTRLTVV.

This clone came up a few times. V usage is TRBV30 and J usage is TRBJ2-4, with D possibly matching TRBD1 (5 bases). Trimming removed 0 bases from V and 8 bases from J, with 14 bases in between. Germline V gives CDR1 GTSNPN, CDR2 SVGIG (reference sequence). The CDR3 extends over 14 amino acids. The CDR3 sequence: CAWSVRRGGDIQYF. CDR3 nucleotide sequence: TGTGCCTGGAGTGTACGTAGGGGTGGCGACATTCAGTACTTC.

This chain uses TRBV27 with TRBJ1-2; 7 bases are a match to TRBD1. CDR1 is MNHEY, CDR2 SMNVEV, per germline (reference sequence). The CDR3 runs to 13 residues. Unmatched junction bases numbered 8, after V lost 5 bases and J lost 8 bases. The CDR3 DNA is TGTGCCAGCAGTCCCGGACAGGATGGAGGCTACACCTTC. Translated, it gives CASSPGQDGGYTF.

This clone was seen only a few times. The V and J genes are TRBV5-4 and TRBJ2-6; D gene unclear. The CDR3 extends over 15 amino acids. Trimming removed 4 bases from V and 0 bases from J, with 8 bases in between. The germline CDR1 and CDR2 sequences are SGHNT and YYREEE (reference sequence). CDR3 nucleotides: TGTGCCAGCAGCCAAGACAACTCTGGGGCCAACGTCCTGACTTTC. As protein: CASSQDNSGANVLTF.

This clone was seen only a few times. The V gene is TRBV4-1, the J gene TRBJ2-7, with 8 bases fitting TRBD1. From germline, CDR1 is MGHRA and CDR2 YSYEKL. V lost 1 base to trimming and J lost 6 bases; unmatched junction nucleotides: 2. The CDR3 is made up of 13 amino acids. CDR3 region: CASSQATGGEQYF. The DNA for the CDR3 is TGCGCCAGCAGCCAAGCAACAGGGGGCGAGCAGTACTTC.

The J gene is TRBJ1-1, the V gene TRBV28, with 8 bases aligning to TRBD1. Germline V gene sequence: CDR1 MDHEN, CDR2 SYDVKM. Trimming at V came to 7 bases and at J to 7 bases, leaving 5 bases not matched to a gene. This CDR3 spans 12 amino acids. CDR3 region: CASKQGEGEAFF. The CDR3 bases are TGTGCCAGCAAACAGGGGGAGGGTGAAGCTTTCTTT.

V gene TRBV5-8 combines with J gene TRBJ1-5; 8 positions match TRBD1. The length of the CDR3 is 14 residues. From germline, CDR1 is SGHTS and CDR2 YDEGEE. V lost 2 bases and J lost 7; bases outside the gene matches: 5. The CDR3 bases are TGTGCCAGCAGCTTAGACAGGGGTTGGCAGCCCCAGCATTTT. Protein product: CASSLDRGWQPQHF.

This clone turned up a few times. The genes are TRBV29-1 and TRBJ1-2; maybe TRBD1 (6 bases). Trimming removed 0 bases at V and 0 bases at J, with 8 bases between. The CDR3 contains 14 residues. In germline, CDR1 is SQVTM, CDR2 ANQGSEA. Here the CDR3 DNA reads TGCAGCGTTGAAGACAGGGGAGCTAACTATGGCTACACCTTC. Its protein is CSVEDRGANYGYTF.

The CDR3 sequence is CASSFSRGAQPQHF. The CDR3 nucleotides read TGTGCCAGCAGTTTCTCCAGGGGGGCTCAGCCCCAGCATTTT. V gene TRBV28 combines with J gene TRBJ1-5; TRBD1 agrees at 7 bases. After removal of 3 bases from V and 6 bases from J, the junction contained 5 bases not matched to a gene. Germline CDR1 reads MDHEN; CDR2 reads SYDVKM. The CDR3 sequence is 14 residues long.

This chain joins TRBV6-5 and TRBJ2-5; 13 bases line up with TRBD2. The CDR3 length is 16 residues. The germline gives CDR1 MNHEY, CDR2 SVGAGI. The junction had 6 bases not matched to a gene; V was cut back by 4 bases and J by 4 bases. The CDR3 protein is CASSSQTSGGLETQYF. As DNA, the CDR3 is TGTGCCAGCAGTTCCCAGACTAGCGGGGGGCTAGAGACCCAGTACTTC.

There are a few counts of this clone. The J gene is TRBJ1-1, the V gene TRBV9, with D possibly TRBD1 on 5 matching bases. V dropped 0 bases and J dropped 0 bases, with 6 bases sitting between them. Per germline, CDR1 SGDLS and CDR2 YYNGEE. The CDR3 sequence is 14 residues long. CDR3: CASSVGQLNTEAFF. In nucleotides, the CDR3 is TGTGCCAGCAGCGTAGGACAGTTGAACACTGAAGCTTTCTTT.